The source of this T cell receptor beta chain is a study of OX40 agonist ivuxolimab in advanced cancers. Study-wide background: Patients received ivuxolimab, an agonistic anti-OX40 (CD134) antibody. With a range of roughly 20 to 80, age averaged about 58 years, and around 83% were male.

The investigators sampled blood at baseline, at cycle 4 day 1, and at cycle 7 day 1. Repertoires were generated with immunoSEQ multiplex PCR, while TCRdb's copy carries only in-frame clones and drops some. This table has around 84,000 clones, about 89% appearing once. In germline, CDR1 is LGHNA, CDR2 YSLEER. Trimming took 2 bases from V and 1 from J, leaving 11 bases between them. CDR3 size: 15 residues. The chain employs TRBV4-3 and TRBJ2-5, with a weak D call TRBD1 (5 bases). Sequencing was performed on CD4+ or CD8+ T cells sorted from blood, taken in a trial of the OX40 agonist ivuxolimab. The source of this sequence is an adult with an advanced solid tumor such as melanoma, head and neck, liver or kidney cancer. The CDR3 bases are TGCGCCAGCAGCCAAAAGGGCACAGGCCAAGAGACCCAGTACTTC. Its protein is CASSQKGTGQETQYF.